The present T cell receptor beta chain was sequenced within a study of identical twins. Each CDR3 protein is one row after TCRdb ran MiXCR on the 5' RACE reads. This repertoire shows roughly 480,000 distinct CDR3 sequences, more than 20% found once; its top ten account for 2.9%. This clonotype was observed a handful of times. These data were also filed under a second study, of T cells expressing NK-cell markers.

The source is a woman between 18 and 29 years old in good health. The material sequenced was CD4+ T cells sorted from blood.

The CDR3 DNA is TGTGCCACCGCTCCCCCGGGCGTGGATACGCAGTATTTT. Protein sequence: CATAPPGVDTQYF. The chain recombines TRBV6-6 with TRBJ2-3; D gene ambiguous. Germline assignment: CDR1 MNHNY and CDR2 SVGAGI (reference sequence). Trimming stripped 10 bases from V and 6 bases from J, with 17 bases between. This CDR3 has 13 residues.